The present TCR beta chain was sequenced within a study of T cells in localized non-small cell lung cancer. This table comes from immunoSEQ multiplex PCR, and its TCRdb copy is limited to in-frame clones, with some not included. The table has under 45,000 clones, approximately 80% seen once; the top ten hold around 7.9%. Germline CDR1 SGHRS, CDR2 YFSETQ. This CDR3 region has 15 residues. The V end lost 3 bases, the J end lost 5 bases, and 16 bases lay between the germline ends. Sequenced material: PBMCs, taken before any cancer treatment. This receptor was identified in a man between 40 and 70 years old with stage II lung adenocarcinoma. This chain links TRBV5-1 with TRBJ2-3; either TRBD1 or TRBD2 may supply D (6 bases each). For the CDR3, the DNA is TGCGCCAGCAGCTCAGGACTGGAGGGGGTAGATACGCAGTATTTT. This translates into CASSSGLEGVDTQYF.